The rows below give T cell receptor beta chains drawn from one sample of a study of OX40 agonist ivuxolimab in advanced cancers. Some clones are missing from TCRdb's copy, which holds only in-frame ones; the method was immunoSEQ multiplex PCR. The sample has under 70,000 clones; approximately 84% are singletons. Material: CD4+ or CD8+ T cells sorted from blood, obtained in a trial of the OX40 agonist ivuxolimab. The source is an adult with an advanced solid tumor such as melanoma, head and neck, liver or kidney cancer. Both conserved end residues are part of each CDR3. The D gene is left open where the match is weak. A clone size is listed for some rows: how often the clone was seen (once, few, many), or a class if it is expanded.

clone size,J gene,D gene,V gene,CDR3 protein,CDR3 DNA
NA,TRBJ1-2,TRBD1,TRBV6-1,CASSDVDRGLYGYGYTF,TGTGCCAGCAGTGATGTGGACAGGGGGCTTTATGGGTATGGCTACACCTTC
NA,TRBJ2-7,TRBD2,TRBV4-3,CASSQVGGGTYEQYF,TGCGCCAGCAGCCAAGTTGGCGGGGGGACCTACGAGCAGTACTTC
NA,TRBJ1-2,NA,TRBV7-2,CASSLVPGDAMGGYTF,TGTGCCAGCAGCTTAGTGCCCGGGGACGCCATGGGTGGCTACACCTTC
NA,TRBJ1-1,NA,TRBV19,CASKEGIVTEAFF,TGTGCCAGTAAGGAGGGCATAGTGACTGAAGCTTTCTTT
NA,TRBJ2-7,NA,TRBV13,CASSRQSYEQYF,TGTGCCAGCAGCAGACAGTCCTACGAGCAGTACTTC
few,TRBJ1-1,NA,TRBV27,CASSLSTEMNTEAFF,TGTGCCAGCAGTTTATCGACAGAAATGAACACTGAAGCTTTCTTT
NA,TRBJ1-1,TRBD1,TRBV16,CASSLDRADTEAFF,TGTGCCAGCAGCCTGGACAGGGCTGACACTGAAGCTTTCTTT
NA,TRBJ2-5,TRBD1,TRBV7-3,CASSLFTGQGSETQYF,TGTGCCAGCAGCTTATTTACGGGACAGGGTTCCGAGACCCAGTACTTC
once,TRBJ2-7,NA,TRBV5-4,CASSLNQRRGYEQYF,TGTGCCAGCAGCTTGAATCAGAGACGGGGGTACGAGCAGTACTTC
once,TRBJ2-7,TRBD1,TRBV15,CATSRGVGQGYEQYF,TGTGCCACCAGCAGAGGGGTGGGACAGGGCTACGAGCAGTACTTC
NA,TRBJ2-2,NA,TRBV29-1,CSVGLVIGDTGELFF,TGCAGCGTTGGACTGGTAATCGGGGACACCGGGGAGCTGTTTTTT
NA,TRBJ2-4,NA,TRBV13,CASSLGGLAKNIQYF,TGTGCCAGCAGCTTAGGGGGTCTAGCCAAAAACATTCAGTACTTC
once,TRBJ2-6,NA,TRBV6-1,CASPDGPGANVLTF,TGTGCCAGCCCAGACGGACCTGGGGCCAACGTCCTGACTTTC
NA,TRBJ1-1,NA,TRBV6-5,CATFNRFSPTEAFF,TGTGCCACCTTTAACAGGTTCTCCCCCACTGAAGCTTTCTTT
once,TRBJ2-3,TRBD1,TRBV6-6,CASSSRTGQDTQYF,TGTGCCAGCAGTTCTAGGACAGGACAAGATACGCAGTATTTT
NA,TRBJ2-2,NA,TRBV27,CASGQDRGGELFF,TGTGCCAGCGGTCAGGATAGGGGCGGGGAGCTGTTTTTT
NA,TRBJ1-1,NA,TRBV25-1,CASSGLTFGPFNTEAFF,NA
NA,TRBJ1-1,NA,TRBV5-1,CASSGTGYKGENTEAFF,TGCGCCAGCAGCGGAACAGGTTACAAAGGGGAGAACACTGAAGCTTTCTTT
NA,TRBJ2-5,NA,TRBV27,CASSPQFRGETQYF,TGTGCCAGCAGTCCACAGTTTCGGGGAGAGACCCAGTACTTC
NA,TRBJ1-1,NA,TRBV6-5,CASSFNPEAEAFF,TGTGCCAGCAGCTTTAACCCGGAGGCTGAAGCTTTCTTT
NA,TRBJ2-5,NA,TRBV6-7,CASSYSGPDSNKETQYF,TGTGCCAGCAGTTACTCCGGACCGGACAGCAACAAAGAGACCCAGTACTTC
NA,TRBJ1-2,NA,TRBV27,CASSLRGVRRGDGYTF,TGTGCCAGCAGTTTACGTGGCGTCCGCCGGGGGGATGGCTACACCTTC
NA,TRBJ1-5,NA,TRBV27,CASSPSQGRANQPQHF,TGTGCCAGCAGTCCATCACAGGGAAGGGCCAATCAGCCCCAGCATTTT
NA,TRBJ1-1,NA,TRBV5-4,CASSLNGVNTEAFF,TGTGCCAGCAGCTTGAACGGCGTGAACACTGAAGCTTTCTTT
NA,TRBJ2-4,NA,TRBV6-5,CASEGETDNIQYF,TGTGCCAGCGAGGGAGAGACAGACAACATTCAGTACTTC
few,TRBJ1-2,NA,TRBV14,CASSQEPSGIGYTF,TGTGCCAGCAGCCAAGAGCCGTCAGGGATAGGCTACACCTTC
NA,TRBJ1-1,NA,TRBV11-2,CASSQYGGGDTEAFF,TGTGCCAGCAGCCAATACGGGGGGGGCGACACTGAAGCTTTCTTT
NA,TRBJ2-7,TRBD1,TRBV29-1,CSVETGTGAEQYF,TGCAGCGTCGAGACCGGGACAGGGGCCGAGCAGTACTTC
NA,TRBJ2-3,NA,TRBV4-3,CASSQAQASTDTQYF,TGCGCCAGCAGCCAAGCACAAGCAAGCACAGATACGCAGTATTTT
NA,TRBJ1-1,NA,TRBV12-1,CASSFARWGNTEAFF,TGTGCCAGCAGCTTTGCGCGTTGGGGAAACACTGAAGCTTTCTTT
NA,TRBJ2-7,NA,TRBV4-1,CASSQDQVYEQYF,TGCGCCAGCAGCCAAGATCAGGTCTACGAGCAGTACTTC
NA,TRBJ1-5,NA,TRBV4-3,CASSNERDQPQHF,TGCGCCAGCAGCAACGAGAGGGACCAGCCCCAGCATTTT
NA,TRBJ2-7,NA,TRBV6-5,CASTLSGHYEQYF,TGTGCCAGCACCCTTTCCGGCCACTACGAGCAGTACTTC
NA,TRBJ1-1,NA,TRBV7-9,CASSLDDRIVNTEAFF,TGTGCCAGCAGCTTAGACGATAGGATTGTGAACACTGAAGCTTTCTTT
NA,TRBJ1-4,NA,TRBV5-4,CASSFRGVKKLFF,TGTGCCAGCAGCTTTAGAGGGGTCAAAAAACTGTTTTTT
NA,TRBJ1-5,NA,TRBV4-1,CASSRAGELINQPQHF,TGCGCCAGCAGCCGCGCAGGGGAGTTGATCAACCAGCCCCAGCATTTT
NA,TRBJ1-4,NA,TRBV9,CASSVLGEKLFF,TGTGCCAGCAGCGTATTGGGAGAAAAACTGTTTTTT
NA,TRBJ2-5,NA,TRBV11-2,CASSGVGGRETQYF,TGTGCCAGCAGCGGAGTGGGGGGTAGGGAGACCCAGTACTTC
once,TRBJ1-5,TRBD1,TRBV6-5,CASSPWDRGNQPQHF,TGTGCCAGCAGTCCTTGGGACAGGGGAAATCAGCCCCAGCATTTT
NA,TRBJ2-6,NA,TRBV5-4,CASTLGPLPVLTF,TGTGCCAGCACCCTGGGACCGCTCCCCGTCCTGACTTTC
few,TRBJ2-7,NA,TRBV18,CASSAAGQGVYYEQYF,TGTGCCAGCTCAGCCGCTGGGCAGGGCGTCTATTACGAGCAGTACTTC